A selection of T cell receptor beta chains follows, all from one sample in a study of cytomegalovirus exposure and HLA in healthy donors. Sequenced by immunoSEQ multiplex PCR; TCRdb stores in-frame clones only, minus some. This sample has some 120,000 clones, with around 70% found just once. The sequenced material came from PBMCs. The receptors shown here come from a woman between 35 and 50 years old in good health and CMV-seropositive. Both conserved end residues are part of each CDR3. The D gene is left open where the match is weak. The listing skips clone size in some rows; elsewhere it reads once, few, many or a size class.

J gene,D gene,clone size,V gene,CDR3 DNA,CDR3 protein
TRBJ2-3,.,.,TRBV11-2,TGTGCCACCAGCCCGACGGGGAGATCCACAGATACGCAGTATTTT,CATSPTGRSTDTQYF
TRBJ2-7,TRBD1,.,TRBV5-4,TGTGCCAGCAGCTCTAGGACAGGAAGCTCCTACGAGCAGTACTTC,CASSSRTGSSYEQYF
TRBJ2-5,.,.,TRBV7-7,TGTGCCAGCAGCTTTAGTGCAGGGGAGACCCAGTACTTC,CASSFSAGETQYF
TRBJ2-5,.,once,TRBV9,TGTGCCAGCAGCCCCAGTGGTAGGGGAGGAGAGACCCAGTACTTC,CASSPSGRGGETQYF
TRBJ2-2,.,.,TRBV7-2,TGTGCCAGCAGTTGGGGCGGGGGCCGCGGCGGGGAGCTGTTTTTT,CASSWGGGRGGELFF
TRBJ1-1,.,.,TRBV7-2,TGTGCCAGCAGCCTGACACCGAACACTGAAGCTTTCTTT,CASSLTPNTEAFF
TRBJ1-2,TRBD1,.,TRBV30,TGTGCCTGGAGTAAGGGGGCTCTCTATGGCTACACCTTC,CAWSKGALYGYTF
TRBJ2-2,TRBD2,few,TRBV2,TGTGCCAGCAGTGAAGCTAGCGGGAGGGCCGGGGAGCTGTTTTTT,CASSEASGRAGELFF
TRBJ2-3,TRBD1,.,TRBV7-7,TGTGCTGGCAGCTCGACAGGGGGCGAAGATACGCAGTATTTT,CAGSSTGGEDTQYF
TRBJ1-6,.,.,TRBV7-2,TGTGCCAGCACCCTTCTACCGGGAAGGTATTCACCCCTCCACTTT,CASTLLPGRYSPLHF
TRBJ2-1,TRBD2,.,TRBV2,TGTGCCAGCAGTGCCAGACTAGCGGATAATGAGCAGTTCTTC,CASSARLADNEQFF
TRBJ1-1,.,.,TRBV18,TGTGCCAGCTCCCCCGGCAGCGCAGGGCTATCCGAAGCTTTCTTT,CASSPGSAGLSEAFF
TRBJ2-7,TRBD1,.,TRBV9,TGTGCCAGCAGCGCCGGGGACAGGGGTAGAGAGCAGTACTTC,CASSAGDRGREQYF
TRBJ2-4,TRBD2,.,TRBV5-6,TGTGCCAGCAGCTTTTCACCCGGACTAGAAATCCTAAACATTCAGTACTTC,CASSFSPGLEILNIQYF
TRBJ1-1,.,.,TRBV6-1,TGTGCCAGCACTACACCGACAGTCCAGAACACTGAAGCTTTCTTT,CASTTPTVQNTEAFF
TRBJ1-5,TRBD1,.,TRBV29-1,TGCAGCGTGGGGACAGCCGGCCAGCCCCAGCATTTT,CSVGTAGQPQHF
TRBJ1-2,TRBD1,.,TRBV5-1,TGCGCCAGCAGCCCACAGGGGGCAGGCTATGGCTACACCTTC,CASSPQGAGYGYTF
TRBJ2-5,.,.,TRBV19,TGTGCCAGTAGTGGCGGGATCGGAGAGACCCAGTACTTC,CASSGGIGETQYF
TRBJ2-7,TRBD2,.,TRBV11-1,TGTGCCAGCAGCTTAGCGATGACTAGCGGGAGCTCCTACGAGCAGTACTTC,CASSLAMTSGSSYEQYF
TRBJ2-3,.,.,TRBV27,TGTGCCAGCAGTTTAGACCTACTAGGGAGCACAGATACGCAGTATTTT,CASSLDLLGSTDTQYF
TRBJ2-2,.,.,TRBV7-9,TGTGCCAGCAGCTTAGTGCCGGACTATACCAATCCGAACACCGGGGAGCTGTTTTTT,CASSLVPDYTNPNTGELFF
TRBJ1-3,.,.,TRBV19,TGTGCCAGTAGTATAGCTGCGGTCTCTGGAAACACCATATATTTT,CASSIAAVSGNTIYF
TRBJ2-7,.,.,TRBV28,TGTGCCAGCAGTTCCCCCCGCGGAACATACGAGCAGTACTTC,CASSSPRGTYEQYF
TRBJ2-7,TRBD1,.,TRBV30,TGTGCCTGGGGTCCCGGCAACAGGGGGTACGAGCAGTACTTC,CAWGPGNRGYEQYF
TRBJ1-2,TRBD1,.,TRBV27,TGTGCCAGCAGTTTACGACAGGGAATGGGCTATGGCTACACCTTC,CASSLRQGMGYGYTF
TRBJ1-1,.,few,TRBV9,TGTGCCAGCAGCGTAGGCGGGGGATACATGAACACTGAAGCTTTCTTT,CASSVGGGYMNTEAFF
TRBJ1-1,.,few,TRBV29-1,TGCAGCGTTGGGAGGAACACTGAAGCTTTCTTT,CSVGRNTEAFF
TRBJ2-5,.,.,TRBV9,TGTGCCAGCAGCGTAGGCCCCGGAGCTGGTACGGAGACCCAGTACTTC,CASSVGPGAGTETQYF
TRBJ1-5,.,.,TRBV6-5,TGTGCCAGCAGTGAGATCAGGGACAATCAGCCCCAGCATTTT,CASSEIRDNQPQHF
TRBJ2-1,.,.,TRBV4-3,TGCGCCAGCAGCCAAGAAATGTTGCGCGGGTCTGAGCAGTTCTTC,CASSQEMLRGSEQFF
TRBJ2-7,.,.,TRBV19,TGTGCCAGTAGTATGGTGGCGTTGGACTCCTACGAGCAGTACTTC,CASSMVALDSYEQYF
TRBJ2-1,TRBD2,.,TRBV11-2,TGTGCCAGCAGCTTAGGGACTAGCGGGAGAGGGTACCACAATGAGCAGTTCTTC,CASSLGTSGRGYHNEQFF
TRBJ2-3,TRBD2,.,TRBV28,TGTGCCAGCAGTCTTCGGACTAGTGGAACAGATACGCAGTATTTT,CASSLRTSGTDTQYF
TRBJ2-5,TRBD1,few,TRBV6-6,TGTGCCAGCAGTCCGTATCAACAGGGGGCGGGCGAGACCCAGTACTTC,CASSPYQQGAGETQYF
TRBJ2-2,.,.,TRBV2,TGTGCCAGCAGTGAAAACGGCGGGAACACCGGGGAGCTGTTTTTT,CASSENGGNTGELFF
TRBJ1-3,.,.,TRBV19,TGTGCCAGTAGTATGCCAGTCTCTGGAAACACCATATATTTT,CASSMPVSGNTIYF
TRBJ2-3,TRBD2,.,TRBV6-6,TGTGCCAGCAGTTATGGACTAGTCTCGGCAGATACGCAGTATTTT,CASSYGLVSADTQYF
TRBJ2-5,TRBD2,.,TRBV15,TGTGCCACCAGCAGAGACCGCGGGGGGGAGACCCAGTACTTC,CATSRDRGGETQYF
TRBJ1-2,.,.,TRBV5-6,TGTGCCAGCAGCTTGGAGGGGTTCCCTAACTATGGCTACACCTTC,CASSLEGFPNYGYTF
TRBJ1-5,.,.,TRBV30,TGTGCCTGGAGTTTCCAGGGCGGTAGTGGGAGCAATCAGCCCCAGCATTTT,CAWSFQGGSGSNQPQHF